This T cell receptor beta chain was sequenced in a study of blood T cell repertoires in COVID-19. Seattle cases were enrolled at active infection and followed longitudinally. The repertoire was sequenced with immunoSEQ multiplex PCR; TCRdb's copy has only in-frame clones and lacks some. The sample contains 150,000 to 200,000 clones, over 85% of which appear only once. The source material was peripheral blood. The origin of this receptor is a woman aged 55-70 years with COVID-19, enrolled during active disease.

This chain's CDR3 is CASLGQLNTEAFF. The CDR3 nucleotides are TGTGCCAGCTTGGGACAGTTGAACACTGAAGCTTTCTTT. The rearrangement links TRBV25-1 to TRBJ1-1; the match to TRBD1 covers 7 bases. The CDR3 totals 13 residues. With 8 bases clipped from V and 0 bases from J, the junction kept 3 bases outside the gene matches. CDR1 is MGHDK, CDR2 SYGVNS, per germline.